The 32 T cell receptor beta chains listed next were all sequenced from one sample in a study of blood T cell repertoires in COVID-19. Some clones are missing from TCRdb's copy, which holds only in-frame ones; the method was immunoSEQ multiplex PCR. The table has 250,000 or so clones, around nine tenths seen once. Sequences were obtained from PBMCs or T cells enriched from blood (not recorded which). Receptor source: a woman aged 40 to 49 who had been exposed to COVID-19.

This chain joins TRBV25-1 and TRBJ1-1; maybe TRBD1 (5 bases). Germline-derived CDR1 and CDR2 are MGHDK and SYGVNS. The CDR3 is 13 amino acids. Trimming stripped 2 bases from V and 11 bases from J, with 15 bases between. The CDR3 spells CASSERGGGGAFF. CDR3 bases: TGTGCCAGCAGTGAACGAGGAGGTGGGGGGGCTTTCTTT.

This chain joins TRBV3-1 (or the pseudogene TRBV3-2) and TRBJ1-2; weak D call: TRBD1 (5 bases). V was trimmed by 3 bases and J by 8 bases, leaving 22 bases between them. CDR3 length equals 16 residues. Germline V gene lookup returns CDR1 LGHDT and CDR2 YNNKEL (reference sequence). The chain's CDR3 is CASSHAQTDTPSGYTF. DNA of the CDR3: TGTGCCAGCAGCCACGCACAGACAGACACCCCGTCGGGCTACACCTTC.

The chain has TRBV28 and TRBJ2-7, with 15 bases identical to TRBD2. After removal of 5 bases from V and 8 bases from J, the junction contained 4 bases not matched to a gene. This CDR3 spans 14 amino acids. Germline CDR1 is MDHEN and CDR2 is SYDVKM. In nucleotides, the CDR3 is TGTGCCAGCAGTCCGGGGACTAGCGGGGGGAAGCAGTACTTC. It codes for CASSPGTSGGKQYF.

The chain uses TRBV5-1 and TRBJ1-2; TRBD1 matches at 7 bases. The CDR3 has 16 residues. V was clipped by 4 bases and J by 4 bases; unmatched bases: 13. From germline, CDR1 is SGHRS and CDR2 YFSETQ. The CDR3 spells CASSTSAGTVLYGYTF. In DNA form, the CDR3 reads TGCGCCAGCAGCACTTCAGCCGGGACAGTTCTCTATGGCTACACCTTC. Combining the CDR3 with reference TRBV5-1 and TRBJ1-2 gives the whole variable domain KAGVTQTPRYLIKTRGQQVTLSCSPISGHRSVSWYQQTPGQGLQFLFEYFSETQRNKGNFPGRFSGRQFSNSRSEMNVSTLELGDSALYLCASSTSAGTVLYGYTFGSGTRLTVV.

The V call is TRBV18, the J call TRBJ1-6, with D possibly being TRBD1 (6 bases). Germline assignment: CDR1 KGHSH and CDR2 LQKENI. CDR3 length equals 14 residues. The V end lost 2 bases, the J end lost 9 bases, and 11 bases lay between the germline ends. The DNA for the CDR3 is TGTGCCAGCTCACCATCGGGGGGCGGTTCACCCCTCCACTTT. Protein: CASSPSGGGSPLHF.

V and J are TRBV28 and TRBJ1-6, with D tentatively TRBD1 (6 bases). Germline lookup yields CDR1 MDHEN and CDR2 SYDVKM. V lost 6 bases, J lost 3 bases, and 12 bases lay in between. CDR3 length equals 15 residues. The CDR3 nucleotides are TGTGCCAGCAGAAGGGAAGGGGGCTATAATTCACCCCTCCACTTT. Translating it yields CASRREGGYNSPLHF.

The sample holds a few counts of this clone. This chain joins TRBV18 and TRBJ1-2, with 9 nucleotides matching TRBD1. Germline loops: CDR1 KGHSH, CDR2 LQKENI. With V trimmed by 5 bases and J by 3 bases, 4 bases remained unmatched. The CDR3 contains 14 residues. The CDR3 bases are TGTGCCAGCTCATCGACAGGGGGGGACTATGGCTACACCTTC. It is translated as CASSSTGGDYGYTF.

The chain uses TRBV7-8 and TRBJ2-5; D may be TRBD1 (5 bases). Germline lookup yields CDR1 SGHVS and CDR2 FQNEAQ. The V and J ends lost 3 bases and 5 bases respectively, with 16 bases between them. The CDR3 runs to 15 residues. CDR3 amino acids: CASSLGRFGMETQYF. The CDR3 DNA reads as TGTGCCAGCAGCTTGGGGCGTTTTGGGATGGAGACCCAGTACTTC. The complete variable domain, with remaining parts taken from reference TRBV7-8 and TRBJ2-5, reads GAGVSQSPRYKVAKRGQDVALRCDPISGHVSLFWYQQALGQGPEFLTYFQNEAQLDKSGLPSDRFFAERPEGSVSTLKIQRTQQEDSAVYLCASSLGRFGMETQYFGPGTRLLVL.

The rearrangement joins TRBV6-5 to TRBJ1-1, with a tentative D call TRBD1 (5 bases). This CDR3 comprises 14 residues. From germline, CDR1 is MNHEY and CDR2 SVGAGI. The germline V and J ends were trimmed by 10 bases and 1 base, with 16 bases remaining between them. DNA for the CDR3: TGTGCCAATCTCGGACACAGTAGGAACACTGAAGCTTTCTTT. It yields the protein CANLGHSRNTEAFF.

DNA for the CDR3: TGTGCCATCTTGGGGGACAGGGGATATGGCTACACCTTC. Translation gives CAILGDRGYGYTF. The chain employs TRBV10-3 and TRBJ1-2; TRBD1 matches at 10 bases. With 8 bases clipped from V and 5 bases from J, the junction kept 5 bases outside the gene matches. CDR1 is ENHRY and CDR2 is SYGVKD in the germline V gene. This CDR3 has 13 residues.

V and J are TRBV24-1 and TRBJ2-2, with 8 bases that match TRBD1. The CDR3 spans 19 residues. Trimming removed 3 bases from V and 3 bases from J; junction bases left unmatched: 14. Per the germline V gene, CDR1 is KGHDR and CDR2 is SFDVKD. The CDR3 loop reads CATSDPRGGRGLDTGELFF. Here the CDR3 DNA reads TGTGCCACCAGTGATCCTCGGGGCGGCAGGGGGCTCGACACCGGGGAGCTGTTTTTT.

This rearrangement joins TRBV7-2 to TRBJ1-2, with D possibly TRBD1 on 6 matching bases. The CDR3 spans 12 residues. The ends were cut back, 5 bases at V and 7 bases at J, with 11 bases in the middle. Per germline, CDR1 SGHTA and CDR2 FQGNSA. The CDR3 protein is CASSINRVGYTF. The CDR3 DNA reads TGTGCCAGCAGCATAAACAGGGTTGGCTACACCTTC.

J is TRBJ1-1 and V is TRBV6-1; the D gene is possibly TRBD1 (6 bases). The V gene lost 3 bases and the J gene lost 1 base, with 9 bases spanning the gap. This CDR3 is 14 amino acids long. Germline CDR1 and CDR2: MNHNS and SASEGT. Written as DNA, the CDR3 is TGTGCCAGCAGTGACAGGGGCGGGAACACTGAAGCTTTCTTT. It encodes CASSDRGGNTEAFF.

V usage is TRBV10-3 and J usage is TRBJ2-2, with TRBD2 matching over 10 bases. There are 16 residues in the CDR3. V lost 3 bases to trimming and J lost 1 base; unmatched junction nucleotides: 2. The germline CDR1 and CDR2 sequences are ENHRY and SYGVKD. The CDR3 DNA is TGTGCCATCAGTGACTCTAGCGGGGGGAACACCGGGGAGCTGTTTTTT. It translates to CAISDSSGGNTGELFF.

The CDR3 DNA follows: TGCGCCAGCAGTGAGATCGGGGCGGGGGGCGAAGCTTTCTTT. This translates into CASSEIGAGGEAFF. The J gene is TRBJ1-1, the V gene TRBV10-2, with a possible D match to TRBD1 (6 bases). The CDR3 loop spans 14 amino acids. CDR1 is WSHSY, CDR2 SAAADI, per germline. V was cut by 2 bases and J by 8 bases, with 15 bases left in between.

The chain uses TRBV6-5 and TRBJ1-2, with D perhaps TRBD1 (5 bases). Germline-derived CDR1 and CDR2 are MNHEY and SVGAGI. This CDR3 region has 13 residues. Trimming pared 3 bases from V and 6 bases from J, leaving 11 bases between. CDR3 in amino acids: CASSYFGGDGYTF. The CDR3 nucleotides read TGTGCCAGCAGTTATTTCGGGGGGGATGGCTACACCTTC.

V gene TRBV28 combines with J gene TRBJ1-5; D is ambiguous. This CDR3 comprises 14 residues. The germline V and J ends were trimmed by 7 bases and 7 bases, with 17 bases remaining between them. The germline gives CDR1 MDHEN, CDR2 SYDVKM. The CDR3 loop reads CASTTPVAGQPQHF. Here the CDR3 DNA reads TGTGCCAGCACCACCCCGGTGGCGGGACAGCCCCAGCATTTT.

The chain joins TRBV7-9 to TRBJ1-2; weak D call: TRBD1 (6 bases). The CDR3 spans 15 residues. Germline CDR1 and CDR2: SEHNR and FQNEAQ (reference sequence). V was trimmed by 1 base and J by 5 bases, leaving 14 bases between them. CDR3 sequence reads: CASSLVQGPHYGYTF. The CDR3 bases are TGTGCCAGCAGCTTAGTTCAGGGGCCCCATTATGGCTACACCTTC.

The chain is built from TRBV12-3 or TRBV12-4 and TRBJ1-1, with a weak D call TRBD1 (5 bases). CDR3 length: 13 amino acids. V was trimmed by 9 bases and J by 5 bases, leaving 16 bases between them. CDR3: CASLLGARTEAFF. CDR3 DNA sequence: TGTGCCAGTCTCTTAGGGGCCCGAACTGAAGCTTTCTTT.

The V gene is TRBV2, the J gene TRBJ2-1, with 8 bases matching TRBD2. The junction had 8 bases not matched to a gene; V was cut back by 4 bases and J by 0 bases. The CDR3 has 17 amino acids. The germline CDR1 and CDR2 sequences are SNHLY and FYNNEI. CDR3 sequence (DNA): TGTGCCAGCAGTGTCGAACGGGGGGGCCCCTCCTACAATGAGCAGTTCTTC. Its translation is CASSVERGGPSYNEQFF.

The J gene is TRBJ2-7, the V gene TRBV7-8; a possible D gene is TRBD1 (5 bases). Germline loops: CDR1 SGHVS, CDR2 FQNEAQ. This CDR3 contains 15 residues. V was cut by 5 bases and J by 2 bases, with 16 bases left in between. CDR3 residues: CASSHDRTLTYEQYF. The CDR3 coding sequence is TGTGCCAGCAGCCACGACAGAACCTTAACCTACGAGCAGTACTTC.

This clone came up once. The gene calls are TRBV30 and TRBJ1-5; 7 nucleotides align to TRBD1. The CDR3 extends over 13 amino acids. The trim removed 5 bases at V and 4 bases at J, leaving 5 bases unmatched. The germline V gene encodes CDR1 GTSNPN and CDR2 SVGIG (reference sequence). As DNA, the CDR3 is TGTGCCTGGGGCGGGACAGAGAATCAGCCCCAGCATTTT. It codes for CAWGGTENQPQHF.

V usage is TRBV3-1 (or the pseudogene TRBV3-2) and J usage is TRBJ2-1; perhaps TRBD2 as D (6 bases). The germline V and J ends were trimmed by 4 bases and 0 bases, with 13 bases remaining between them. Per germline, CDR1 LGHDT and CDR2 YNNKEL (reference sequence). CDR3 length equals 16 residues. The CDR3 sequence is CASSLVSGSSYNEQFF. CDR3 sequence (DNA): TGTGCCAGCAGCCTCGTAAGCGGGTCCTCCTACAATGAGCAGTTCTTC.

This clone was recorded only once. Here the CDR3 reads CASSYSSGLAKNIQYF. The CDR3, as DNA: TGTGCCAGCAGTTACTCGTCAGGGCTAGCCAAAAACATTCAGTACTTC. The chain has TRBV6-5 and TRBJ2-4; D may be TRBD1 (5 bases). With 0 bases removed from V and 0 bases from J, the gap between germline ends came to 9 bases. The CDR3 sequence is 16 residues long. The V gene's germline CDR1 is MNHEY and CDR2 SVGAGI.

Here the CDR3 reads CATSSPGQGVNEQFF. The CDR3 region has the DNA TGTGCCACCAGCTCACCGGGACAGGGGGTTAATGAGCAGTTCTTC. V is TRBV24-1 and J is TRBJ2-1; 11 bases are shared with TRBD1. The CDR3 is 15 residues long. Germline V CDR1 and CDR2: KGHDR, SFDVKD. V lost 7 bases to trimming and J lost 7 bases; unmatched junction nucleotides: 8.

The rearrangement uses TRBV6-5 and TRBJ1-1, with a tentative D call TRBD1 (5 bases). V lost 6 bases and J 10 bases, leaving 21 bases between the germline ends. Germline loops: CDR1 MNHEY, CDR2 SVGAGI. The CDR3 spans 14 residues. CDR3: CASSRQFGPPRAFF. The DNA of the CDR3 is TGTGCCAGCAGCCGACAGTTCGGCCCTCCCAGAGCTTTCTTT.

This clone was detected only once. This chain joins TRBV29-1 and TRBJ1-1; 8 bases agree with TRBD1. Germline V gene data show CDR1 as SQVTM and CDR2 as ANQGSEA. The CDR3 sequence is 13 residues long. J gave up 4 bases and V 7 bases, and 8 bases lay outside the gene matches. CDR3 in amino acids: CSASTDRATEAFF. DNA for the CDR3: TGCAGCGCCTCTACGGACAGGGCCACTGAAGCTTTCTTT. Drawing the rest from reference TRBV29-1 and TRBJ1-1, the complete variable domain is SAVISQKPSRDICQRGTSLTIQCQVDSQVTMMFWYRQQPGQSLTLIATANQGSEATYESGFVIDKFPISRPNLTFSTLTVSNMSPEDSSIYLCSASTDRATEAFFGQGTRLTVV.

This rearrangement joins TRBV6-5 to TRBJ2-1, with 8 bases lining up with TRBD1. The CDR3 is 12 residues long. Germline values: CDR1 MNHEY, CDR2 SVGAGI. Trimming at V came to 2 bases and at J to 12 bases, leaving 3 bases not matched to a gene. Here the CDR3 DNA reads TGTGCCAGCAGTTACCCACAGGGGGGGCAGTTCTTC. Translation: CASSYPQGGQFF.

The chain couples TRBV5-4 to TRBJ1-1, with a weak D call TRBD1 (5 bases). The CDR3 length is 12 residues. The germline V gene has CDR1 SGHNT and CDR2 YYREEE (reference sequence). The germline V and J ends were trimmed by 3 bases and 4 bases, with 7 bases remaining between them. Here the CDR3 reads CASSSRVTEAFF. The CDR3, as DNA: TGTGCCAGCAGCTCCAGGGTCACTGAAGCTTTCTTT.

The chain combines TRBV6-2 or TRBV6-3 with TRBJ2-2; weak D call: TRBD2 (6 bases). This CDR3 is built from 15 residues. Looked up from germline, CDR1 is MNHEY and CDR2 is SVGEGT. The ends were cut back, 5 bases at V and 5 bases at J, with 15 bases in the middle. CDR3 region: CASSDLGGGTGELFF. As DNA, the CDR3 is TGTGCCAGCAGTGACCTCGGGGGTGGGACCGGGGAGCTGTTTTTT.

The chain uses TRBV7-9 and TRBJ2-3; the D gene is possibly TRBD2 (6 bases). Germline values: CDR1 SEHNR, CDR2 FQNEAQ (reference sequence). This CDR3 has 14 amino acids. V lost 4 bases and J lost 2, with 10 bases in between. The DNA of the CDR3 is TGTGCCAGCAGCTCCCGGGACTCCACAGATACGCAGTATTTT. Encoded protein: CASSSRDSTDTQYF. The entire variable domain, with the rest obtained from reference TRBV7-9 and TRBJ2-3, is as follows: DTGVSQNPRHKITKRGQNVTFRCDPISEHNRLYWYRQTLGQGPEFLTYFQNEAQLEKSRLLSDRFSAERPKGSFSTLEIQRTEQGDSAMYLCASSSRDSTDTQYFGPGTRLTVL.

The chain employs TRBV6-5 and TRBJ1-5, with D maybe TRBD1 (6 bases). Trimming shortened V by 5 bases and J by 4 bases, and 12 bases separated the two germline ends. Germline V lookup: CDR1 MNHEY, CDR2 SVGAGI. This CDR3 has 14 amino acids. This CDR3 reads CASSMDSANQPQHF. CDR3 nucleotides: TGTGCCAGCAGTATGGACAGTGCAAATCAGCCCCAGCATTTT.